This T cell receptor beta chain was documented in a study of cytomegalovirus exposure and HLA in healthy donors. Study results and limitations: When the data were analyzed later, several of the most significant clusters appeared to be linked to common viral pathogens. What was likely a sequencing artifact was a cluster of highly shared sequence variants.

Primers included in the PCR were 60 Vbeta and 13 Jbeta primers. Sequencing was performed with immunoSEQ multiplex PCR; in TCRdb, only in-frame clones are kept and a portion is missing. The data contain about 150,000 clones, roughly 77% of them singletons. Donors in the study were healthy people who gave bone marrow. With regard to this clone: The antigen is not known. Mismatch with germline at one junction end may stem from a read error.

The germline V gene has CDR1 MNHEY and CDR2 SVGAGI. This CDR3 region has 16 residues. Source material: PBMCs. This receptor was taken from a man aged 25 to 45 in good health and CMV-seropositive. The chain uses TRBV6-5 and TRBJ1-5; TRBD1 aligns across 9 bases. The CDR3 sequence: CASSSQPTGGKQPQHF. The CDR3, as DNA: TGTGCCAGCAGTTCCCAGCCTACAGGGGGCAAACAGCCCCAGCATTTT.